The text below deals with one TCR beta chain. The antigen is undetermined. The PCR was carried out with 60 Vbeta primers and 13 Jbeta primers. Produced via immunoSEQ multiplex PCR; TCRdb's table is partial and in-frame only. The repertoire holds 150,000 to 200,000 clones, with about 76% as singletons. These data originate in a study of cytomegalovirus exposure and HLA in healthy donors. Points from the study as a whole: Testing in vitro showed a few CMV-associated chains specific for CMV antigens.

With 4 bases clipped from V and 3 bases from J, the junction kept 6 bases outside the gene matches. The germline V gene has CDR1 SGHNT and CDR2 YYREEE (reference sequence). The CDR3 is made up of 14 amino acids. The rearrangement joins TRBV5-4 to TRBJ2-7, with 8 positions matching TRBD1. Material for sequencing was PBMCs. This clonotype originated in a woman aged 50 to 60 in good health and CMV-seronegative. The CDR3 loop reads CASSVGTGGYEQYF. The CDR3 DNA is TGTGCCAGCAGCGTCGGGACAGGTGGCTACGAGCAGTACTTC.